This T cell receptor beta chain was found in a study of OX40 agonist ivuxolimab in advanced cancers. Overall study: Patients were given ivuxolimab, an antibody that agonizes OX40 (CD134).

Profiling relied on immunoSEQ multiplex PCR, and the TCRdb table lists in-frame clones only, not all of them. The top ten clones hold 4.5% to 6% of a sample with roughly 70,000 clones, almost 85% of them seen once. Looked up from germline, CDR1 is MNHEY and CDR2 is SMNVEV (reference sequence). V lost 4 bases and J lost 1, with 13 bases in between. CDR3 size: 15 residues. The sample consisted of CD4+ or CD8+ T cells sorted from blood, taken in a trial of the OX40 agonist ivuxolimab. This clonotype originated in an adult with an advanced solid tumor such as melanoma, head and neck, liver or kidney cancer. The chain carries TRBV27 and TRBJ2-5; tentatively, D is TRBD1 (7 bases). CDR3 coding DNA: TGTGCCAGCAGTTCCAGGGGGGTTATCCAAGAGACCCAGTACTTC. Translated, it gives CASSSRGVIQETQYF.